The 22 T cell receptor beta chains given below trace back to one sample, sequenced in a study of early T cells in non-severe SARS-CoV-2 infection. TCRdb reprocessed the 5' RACE reads via MiXCR and lists one record per CDR3 protein. Of under 50,000 distinct CDR3 sequences listed, around 23% are singletons. Sequencing used whole blood, obtained at baseline. Source of these receptors: an adult who was a healthcare worker with PCR-confirmed SARS-CoV-2 infection or an uninfected control (not recorded which).

This chain uses TRBV6-5 with TRBJ2-7; a weak D match, TRBD2 (6 bases). This CDR3 is 13 amino acids long. The V gene lost 7 bases and the J gene lost 6 bases, with 16 bases spanning the gap. Germline V CDR1 and CDR2: MNHEY, SVGAGI. CDR3 nucleotides: TGTGCCAGCACCCGGGCGTTGGAGGGCGAGCAGTACTTC. This gives the protein CASTRALEGEQYF.

This CDR3 is CSARAGKGTDTQYF. CDR3 sequence (DNA): TGCAGTGCTAGAGCCGGGAAGGGGACAGATACGCAGTATTTT. The V gene is TRBV20-1, the J gene TRBJ2-3; either TRBD1 or TRBD2 may supply D (5 bases each). V gave up 1 base and J gave up 3 bases, with 11 bases separating them. This CDR3 has 14 amino acids. CDR1 and CDR2 from the germline V gene are DFQATT and SNEGSKA (reference sequence).

There are a few counts of this clonotype. CDR3 nucleotides: TGCAGTGCTAAACCAACTATCTCCTACGAGCAGTACTTC. This translates into CSAKPTISYEQYF. This rearrangement joins TRBV20-1 to TRBJ2-7; D unresolved. CDR3 length: 13 amino acids. The germline gives CDR1 DFQATT, CDR2 SNEGSKA (reference sequence). Trimming stripped 4 bases from V and 0 bases from J, with 10 bases between.

This rearrangement joins TRBV5-6 to TRBJ2-3; TRBD1 agrees at 7 bases. Losses at the gene ends were 2 bases for V and 0 bases for J; bases not matched to a gene: 3. The germline V gene has CDR1 SGHDT and CDR2 YYEEEE. This CDR3 spans 15 amino acids. The CDR3: CASSFYRGSTDTQYF. CDR3 DNA: TGTGCCAGCAGCTTTTACAGGGGAAGCACAGATACGCAGTATTTT.

The CDR3 DNA reads TGTGCCAGCAGTCGTACTAGCGGGGGTCAAGAGACCCAGTACTTC. Translating it yields CASSRTSGGQETQYF. The chain has TRBV27 and TRBJ2-5, with 11 positions matching TRBD2. Germline CDR1 is MNHEY and CDR2 is SMNVEV (reference sequence). The V and J ends lost 5 bases and 2 bases, in that order; junction bases with no gene match: 4. The CDR3 extends over 15 amino acids.

In this sample, this clonotype turned up once. V and J are TRBV10-3 and TRBJ2-7; D might be TRBD1 (5 bases). Looked up from germline, CDR1 is ENHRY and CDR2 is SYGVKD. Trimming cost V 4 bases and J 3 bases, with 10 bases left between them. The CDR3 contains 13 residues. CDR3 DNA sequence: TGTGCCATCAGTGTATGGGGCAGCTACGAGCAGTACTTC. Translating gives CAISVWGSYEQYF.

This clonotype was picked up a small number of times. As DNA, the CDR3 is TGCGCTTCCGGTGGCAGGGGGCTTGCTAATGAAAAACTGTTTTTT. This codes for CASGGRGLANEKLFF. The gene calls are TRBV4-1 and TRBJ1-4, with 8 bases identical to TRBD1. Germline V gene sequence: CDR1 MGHRA, CDR2 YSYEKL. The CDR3 runs to 15 residues.

This clonotype was counted between two and nine times. The V and J genes are TRBV13 and TRBJ2-7; no reliable D call. The CDR3 is 15 amino acids. The ends were cut back, 5 bases at V and 0 bases at J, with 14 bases in the middle. Germline CDR1 is PRHDT and CDR2 is FYEKMQ (reference sequence). CDR3: CASSPFGQTSYEQYF. The DNA of the CDR3 is TGTGCCAGCAGCCCTTTCGGCCAGACCTCCTACGAGCAGTACTTC.

The chain has TRBV7-6 and TRBJ2-3; 7 nucleotides match TRBD2. The CDR3 is 14 residues long. The J segment lost 8 bases and the V segment lost 5 bases, leaving 10 bases of the junction unmatched. Germline values: CDR1 SGHVS, CDR2 FNYEAQ. The CDR3 bases are TGTGCCAGCAGCGTGGCTAGCGGCCTCAGTACGCAGTATTTT. This codes for CASSVASGLSTQYF.

This clonotype has only a few counts. V is TRBV6-6 and J is TRBJ1-6, with D unresolved. Germline V gene sequence: CDR1 MNHNY, CDR2 SVGAGI (reference sequence). V was pared by 8 bases and J by 10 bases, with 12 bases between. This CDR3 comprises 12 residues. CDR3 residues: CASVEGFSPLHF. The CDR3, as DNA: TGTGCCAGCGTAGAGGGATTCTCACCCCTCCACTTT.

The chain links TRBV20-1 to TRBJ2-3; 9 nucleotides match TRBD2. Germline values: CDR1 DFQATT, CDR2 SNEGSKA (reference sequence). Trimming cost V 6 bases and J 2 bases; bases outside gene matches: 9. The length of the CDR3 is 15 residues. For the CDR3, the DNA is TGCAGTGCCAAGGCGGGAGGGACCGACACAGATACGCAGTATTTT. This sequence encodes CSAKAGGTDTDTQYF.

This sequence joins TRBV18 and TRBJ1-1; D is unresolved. V shed 6 bases and J shed 3 bases, with 11 bases lying between them. The CDR3 has 13 amino acids. Germline lookup yields CDR1 KGHSH and CDR2 LQKENI. In nucleotides, the CDR3 is TGTGCCAGCTCCCTTTTTGGGGACACTGAAGCTTTCTTT. Protein product: CASSLFGDTEAFF.

This chain joins TRBV18 and TRBJ1-1; weak D call: TRBD1 (5 bases). In germline, CDR1 is KGHSH, CDR2 LQKENI. The V end was cut by 6 bases, the J end by 2 bases, with 10 bases between. CDR3 length: 13 amino acids. CDR3 in amino acids: CASSPQGNTEAFF. CDR3 DNA: TGTGCCAGCTCGCCGCAGGGCAACACTGAAGCTTTCTTT. Looking up the rest from reference TRBV18 and TRBJ1-1 gives the full variable domain: NAGVMQNPRHLVRRRGQEARLRCSPMKGHSHVYWYRQLPEEGLKFMVYLQKENIIDESGMPKERFSAEFPKEGPSILRIQQVVRGDSAAYFCASSPQGNTEAFFGQGTRLTVV.

This rearrangement joins TRBV6-6 to TRBJ1-1, with D perhaps TRBD1 (6 bases). Germline loops: CDR1 MNHNY, CDR2 SVGAGI (reference sequence). The CDR3 contains 12 residues. In nucleotides, the CDR3 is TGTGCAGGGGGGGAAGGCGGCACTGAAGCTTTCTTT. Its protein product is CAGGEGGTEAFF.

This clonotype was seen a few times. The rearrangement joins TRBV19 to TRBJ2-3; 11 nucleotides match TRBD1. V shed 6 bases and J 2 bases; nucleotides not matched to a gene: 1. Germline V CDR1 and CDR2: LNHDA, SQIVND (reference sequence). This CDR3 has 14 amino acids. CDR3 sequence (DNA): TGTGCCAGTAGCGGACAGGGGGCCACAGATACGCAGTATTTT. Residues: CASSGQGATDTQYF. Full variable domain (remainder filled in from reference TRBV19 and TRBJ2-3): DGGITQSPKYLFRKEGQNVTLSCEQNLNHDAMYWYRQDPGQGLRLIYYSQIVNDFQKGDIAEGYSVSREKKESFPLTVTSAQKNPTAFYLCASSGQGATDTQYFGPGTRLTVL.

By sample fraction, this clonotype is medium-sized. This chain links TRBV7-6 with TRBJ2-1; D is possibly TRBD1 or TRBD2 (5 bases each). The CDR3 spans 16 residues. V was trimmed by 3 bases and J by 4 bases, leaving 16 bases between them. Germline lookup yields CDR1 SGHVS and CDR2 FNYEAQ. The CDR3 DNA reads TGTGCCAGCAGCTTTGTTGGGGGTTTACTTTACAATGAGCAGTTCTTC. Residues: CASSFVGGLLYNEQFF.

This chain links TRBV18 with TRBJ2-6; TRBD1 or TRBD2 may be the D gene (6 bases each). The CDR3 contains 16 residues. Germline V CDR1 and CDR2: KGHSH, LQKENI. V shed 0 bases and J shed 4 bases, with 10 bases lying between them. The CDR3 protein is CASSPPGGRGANVLTF. Written as DNA, the CDR3 is TGTGCCAGCTCACCACCCGGGGGCCGAGGGGCCAACGTCCTGACTTTC.

This rearrangement joins TRBV12-3 or TRBV12-4 to TRBJ1-2; D uncertain. The CDR3 totals 13 residues. The V and J ends lost 0 bases and 6 bases respectively, with 8 bases between them. CDR3 residues: CASSLAKPDGYTF. The CDR3 nucleotides are TGTGCCAGCAGTTTAGCGAAGCCAGATGGCTACACCTTC.

The chain joins TRBV5-1 to TRBJ2-3; D remains ambiguous. The CDR3 is 15 amino acids. Trimming cost V 6 bases and J 4 bases, with 18 bases left between them. Germline lookup yields CDR1 SGHRS and CDR2 YFSETQ. The CDR3 DNA is TGCGCCAGCACCCCCCGGGTTAGCCACGCAGATACGCAGTATTTT. This translates into CASTPRVSHADTQYF.

This clonotype appeared many times. The CDR3: CSVVRGAGEPNTEAFF. The CDR3 DNA sequence: TGCAGCGTTGTTCGGGGGGCAGGGGAGCCGAACACTGAAGCTTTCTTT. The rearrangement uses TRBV29-1 and TRBJ1-1; weak D call: TRBD1 (6 bases). This CDR3 region has 16 residues. Trimming removed 4 bases from V and 1 base from J, with 19 bases in between. CDR1 and CDR2 (germline): SQVTM, ANQGSEA.

V is TRBV6-5 and J is TRBJ2-1; D gene uncertain. This CDR3 contains 12 residues. With 2 bases removed from V and 8 bases from J, the gap between germline ends came to 7 bases. Germline V CDR1 and CDR2: MNHEY, SVGAGI. CDR3: CASSYEGHEQFF. The CDR3 nucleotides are TGTGCCAGCAGTTACGAAGGCCATGAGCAGTTCTTC.

This clonotype was observed a few times. The rearrangement joins TRBV5-1 to TRBJ1-1; TRBD1 might be the D (6 bases). Germline loops: CDR1 SGHRS, CDR2 YFSETQ. The CDR3 contains 17 residues. Trimming cost V 3 bases and J 0 bases, with 18 bases left between them. The CDR3: CASSSLTGRLMNTEAFF. CDR3 DNA sequence: TGCGCCAGCAGCTCGCTGACAGGCCGTCTAATGAACACTGAAGCTTTCTTT.